The present TCR beta chain was sequenced within a study of kidney transplant recipient with SARS-CoV-2 infection. Germline V gene lookup returns CDR1 DFQATT and CDR2 SNEGSKA (reference sequence). This CDR3 spans 12 amino acids. Between the trimmed V and J ends, which lost 2 bases and 4 bases, there was a span of 8 bases. TCRdb processed the reads anew with MiXCR; each CDR3 protein has one entry. The sample shows about 240,000 distinct CDR3 sequences, 25% to 30% of them seen only once. There are many counts of this clonotype. The receptor's source is a male patient aged 30 to 39 who had COVID-19 and was a kidney transplant recipient. Some of these T cells may belong to the graft donor. This chain uses TRBV20-1 with TRBJ1-2; the D gene is possibly TRBD1 (5 bases). The source was a blood sample, collected at baseline and on day 111 from a kidney transplant recipient. In DNA form, the CDR3 reads TGCAGTGCTAGACCCCAGGGCTATGGCTACACCTTC. Protein: CSARPQGYGYTF.